This T cell receptor (beta chain) was documented in a study of T-cell reconstitution after alpha-beta-depleted transplantation in children. The CDR3 contains 15 residues. The germline V and J ends were trimmed by 4 bases and 4 bases, with 15 bases remaining between them. Germline V gene lookup returns CDR1 KGHSH and CDR2 LQKENI. This clonotype was picked up a small number of times. Unique molecular identifiers were incorporated during preparation of the TCRbeta library. TCRdb recomputed calls from the PCR reads with MiXCR, one row per CDR3 protein. The table shows about 540,000 distinct CDR3 sequences, with roughly 27% occurring only once.

The rearrangement joins TRBV18 to TRBJ2-3; a weak D match, TRBD1 (5 bases). The sequenced sample was PBMCs, obtained before TCRalphabeta/CD19-depleted stem cell transplant. The sequence derives from a boy under two years old with Wiskott-Aldrich syndrome, due to receive a stem cell transplant. The CDR3 DNA reads TGTGCCAGCTCACTCCGACAGTCTGGGGCAGATACGCAGTATTTT. It specifies CASSLRQSGADTQYF.